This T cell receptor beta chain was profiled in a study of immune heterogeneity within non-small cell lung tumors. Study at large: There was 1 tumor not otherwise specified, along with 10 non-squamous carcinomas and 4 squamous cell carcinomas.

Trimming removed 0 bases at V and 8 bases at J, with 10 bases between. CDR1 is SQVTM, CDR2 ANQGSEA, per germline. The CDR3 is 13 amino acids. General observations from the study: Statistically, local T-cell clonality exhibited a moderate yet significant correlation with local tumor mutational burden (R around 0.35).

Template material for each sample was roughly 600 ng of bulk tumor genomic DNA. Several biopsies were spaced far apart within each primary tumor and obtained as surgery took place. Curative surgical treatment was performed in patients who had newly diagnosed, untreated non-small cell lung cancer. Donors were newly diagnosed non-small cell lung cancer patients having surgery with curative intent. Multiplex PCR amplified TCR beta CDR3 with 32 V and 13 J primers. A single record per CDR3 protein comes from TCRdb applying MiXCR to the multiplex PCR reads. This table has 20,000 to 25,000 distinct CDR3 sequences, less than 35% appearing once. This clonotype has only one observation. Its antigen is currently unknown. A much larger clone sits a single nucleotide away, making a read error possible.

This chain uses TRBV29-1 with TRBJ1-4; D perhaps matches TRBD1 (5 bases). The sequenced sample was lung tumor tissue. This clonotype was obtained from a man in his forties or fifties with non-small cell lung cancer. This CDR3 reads CSVEDAGYEKLFF. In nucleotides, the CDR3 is TGCAGCGTTGAAGATGCAGGGTACGAAAAACTGTTTTTT.